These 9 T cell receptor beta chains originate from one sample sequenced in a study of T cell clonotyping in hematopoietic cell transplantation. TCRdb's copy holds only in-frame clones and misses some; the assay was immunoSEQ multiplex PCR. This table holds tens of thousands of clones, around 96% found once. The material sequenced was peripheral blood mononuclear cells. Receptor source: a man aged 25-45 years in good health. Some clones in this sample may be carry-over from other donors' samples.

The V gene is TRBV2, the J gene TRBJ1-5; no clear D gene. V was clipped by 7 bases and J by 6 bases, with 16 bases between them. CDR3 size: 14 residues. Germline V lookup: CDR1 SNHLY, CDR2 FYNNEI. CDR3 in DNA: TGTGCCAGCACCTCCGGCTCGGCGATTCAGCCCCAGCATTTT. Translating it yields CASTSGSAIQPQHF.

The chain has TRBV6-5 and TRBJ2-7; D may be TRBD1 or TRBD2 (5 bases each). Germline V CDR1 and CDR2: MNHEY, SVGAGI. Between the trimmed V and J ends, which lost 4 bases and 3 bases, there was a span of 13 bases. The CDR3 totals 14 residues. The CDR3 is CASSFRDGVYEQYF. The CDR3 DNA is TGTGCCAGCAGTTTCCGGGACGGAGTCTACGAGCAGTACTTC.

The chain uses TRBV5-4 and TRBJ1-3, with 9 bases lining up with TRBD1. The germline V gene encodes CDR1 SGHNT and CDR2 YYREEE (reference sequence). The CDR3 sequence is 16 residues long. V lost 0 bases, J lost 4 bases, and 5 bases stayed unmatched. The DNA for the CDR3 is TGTGCCAGCAGCTTGGACGGGGACAGGGTGGGAAACACCATATATTTT. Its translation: CASSLDGDRVGNTIYF.

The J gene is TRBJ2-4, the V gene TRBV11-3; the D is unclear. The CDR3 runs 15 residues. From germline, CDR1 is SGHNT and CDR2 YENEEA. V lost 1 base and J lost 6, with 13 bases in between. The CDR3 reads CASSLVRSASNIQYF. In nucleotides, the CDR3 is TGTGCCAGCAGCTTAGTCCGGTCCGCTTCAAACATTCAGTACTTC.

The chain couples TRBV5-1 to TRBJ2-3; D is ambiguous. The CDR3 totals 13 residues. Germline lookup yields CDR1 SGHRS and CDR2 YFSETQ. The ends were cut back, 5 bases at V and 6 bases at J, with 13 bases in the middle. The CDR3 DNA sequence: TGCGCCAGCAGGTTCCCTGCCGTCGATACGCAGTATTTT. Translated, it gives CASRFPAVDTQYF. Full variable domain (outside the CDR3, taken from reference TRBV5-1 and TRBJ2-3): KAGVTQTPRYLIKTRGQQVTLSCSPISGHRSVSWYQQTPGQGLQFLFEYFSETQRNKGNFPGRFSGRQFSNSRSEMNVSTLELGDSALYLCASRFPAVDTQYFGPGTRLTVL.

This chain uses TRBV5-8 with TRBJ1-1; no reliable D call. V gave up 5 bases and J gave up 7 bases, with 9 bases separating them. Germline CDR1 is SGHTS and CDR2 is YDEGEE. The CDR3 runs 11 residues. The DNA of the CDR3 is TGTGCCAGCAGTAGCTGGGGTGAAGCTTTCTTT. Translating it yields CASSSWGEAFF.

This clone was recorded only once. The CDR3 loop reads CASSQQGFGNTIYF. In DNA, the CDR3 is TGCGCCAGCAGCCAACAGGGTTTTGGAAACACCATATATTTT. This chain joins TRBV4-3 and TRBJ1-3; TRBD1 might be the D (5 bases). CDR3 length: 14 amino acids. Germline loops: CDR1 LGHNA, CDR2 YSLEER. Trimming stripped 2 bases from V and 3 bases from J, with 8 bases between.

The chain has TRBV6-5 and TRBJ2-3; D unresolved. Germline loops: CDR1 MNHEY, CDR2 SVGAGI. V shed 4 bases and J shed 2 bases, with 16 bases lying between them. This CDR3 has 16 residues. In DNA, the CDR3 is TGTGCCAGCAGTTCCTTTACTGACGCTGACACAGATACGCAGTATTTT. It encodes CASSSFTDADTDTQYF.

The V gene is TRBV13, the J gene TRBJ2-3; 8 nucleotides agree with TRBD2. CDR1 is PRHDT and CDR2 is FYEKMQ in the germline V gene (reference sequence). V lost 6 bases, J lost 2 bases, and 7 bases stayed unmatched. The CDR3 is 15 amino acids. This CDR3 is CASSPIAGITDTQYF. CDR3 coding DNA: TGTGCCAGCAGTCCCATAGCGGGGATCACAGATACGCAGTATTTT.